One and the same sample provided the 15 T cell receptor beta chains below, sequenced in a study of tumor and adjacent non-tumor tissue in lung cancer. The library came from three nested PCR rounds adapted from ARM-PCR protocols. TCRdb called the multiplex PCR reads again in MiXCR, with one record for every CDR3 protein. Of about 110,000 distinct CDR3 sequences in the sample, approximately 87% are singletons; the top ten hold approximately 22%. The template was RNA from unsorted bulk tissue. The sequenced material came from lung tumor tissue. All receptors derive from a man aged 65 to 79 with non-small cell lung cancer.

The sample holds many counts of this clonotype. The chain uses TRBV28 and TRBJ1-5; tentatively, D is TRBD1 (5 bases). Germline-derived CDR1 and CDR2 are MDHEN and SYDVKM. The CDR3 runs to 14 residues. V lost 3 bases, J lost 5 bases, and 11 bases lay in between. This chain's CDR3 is CASSFPDSYQPQHF. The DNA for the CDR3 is TGTGCCAGCAGTTTCCCTGACAGCTATCAGCCCCAGCATTTT.

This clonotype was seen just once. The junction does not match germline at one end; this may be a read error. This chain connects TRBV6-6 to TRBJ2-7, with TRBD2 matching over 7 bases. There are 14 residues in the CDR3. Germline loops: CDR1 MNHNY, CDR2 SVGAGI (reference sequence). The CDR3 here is CVSSLTSDSYEQYF. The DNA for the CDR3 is TGCGTCAGCAGTTTAACTAGCGACTCCTACGAGCAGTACTTC.

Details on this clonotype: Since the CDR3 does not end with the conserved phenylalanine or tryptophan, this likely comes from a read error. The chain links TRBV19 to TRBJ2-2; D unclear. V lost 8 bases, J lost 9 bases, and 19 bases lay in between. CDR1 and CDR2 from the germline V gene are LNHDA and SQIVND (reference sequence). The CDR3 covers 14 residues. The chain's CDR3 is CASQKTIGLRELFL. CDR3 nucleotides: TGTGCCAGTCAGAAAACCATAGGGCTCAGGGAGCTGTTTCTT.

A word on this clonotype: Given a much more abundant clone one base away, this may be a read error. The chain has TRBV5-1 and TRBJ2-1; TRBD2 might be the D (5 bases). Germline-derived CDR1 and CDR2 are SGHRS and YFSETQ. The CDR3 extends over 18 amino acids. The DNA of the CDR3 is TGCGCCAGCAGCCCATCCAGCCAGATTGCGGACTCCTACAATCAGCAGTTCTTC. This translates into CASSPSSQIADSYNQQFF.

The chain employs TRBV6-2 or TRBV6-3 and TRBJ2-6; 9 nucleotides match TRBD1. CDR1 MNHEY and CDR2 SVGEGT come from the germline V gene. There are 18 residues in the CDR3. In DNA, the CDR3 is TGTGTCAGAAGGTCCTCGGGACAGGGTACGTCTGGGGCCAACGTCCTGACTTTC. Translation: CVRRSSGQGTSGANVLTF.

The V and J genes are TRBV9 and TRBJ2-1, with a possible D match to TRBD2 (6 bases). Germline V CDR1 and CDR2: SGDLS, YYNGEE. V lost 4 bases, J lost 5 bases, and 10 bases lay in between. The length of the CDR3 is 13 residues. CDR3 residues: CASSRGNNNEQFF. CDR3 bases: TGTGCCAGCAGCCGGGGGAATAACAATGAGCAGTTCTTC.

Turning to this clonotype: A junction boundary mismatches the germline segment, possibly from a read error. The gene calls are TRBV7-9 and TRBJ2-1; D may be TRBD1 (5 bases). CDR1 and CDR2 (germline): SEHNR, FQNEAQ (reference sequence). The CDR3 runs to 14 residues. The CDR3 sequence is CVSSLGDSYNERFF. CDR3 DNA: TGTGTCAGCAGCTTAGGAGACAGCTACAATGAGCGGTTCTTC.

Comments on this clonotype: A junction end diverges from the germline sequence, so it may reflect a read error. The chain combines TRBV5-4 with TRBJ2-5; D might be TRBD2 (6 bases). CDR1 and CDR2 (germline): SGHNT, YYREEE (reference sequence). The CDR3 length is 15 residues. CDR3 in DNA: TGTGCCAGCGGCTGGCGGAGGGGTAACCATGAGACCCAGTACTTC. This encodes CASGWRRGNHETQYF.

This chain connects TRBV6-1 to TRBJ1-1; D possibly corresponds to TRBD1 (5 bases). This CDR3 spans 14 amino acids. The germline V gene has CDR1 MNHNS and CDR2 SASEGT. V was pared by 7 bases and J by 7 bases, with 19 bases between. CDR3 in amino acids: CASIVGGISNEAFF. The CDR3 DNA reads TGTGCCAGCATTGTCGGGGGTATAAGCAATGAAGCTTTCTTT.

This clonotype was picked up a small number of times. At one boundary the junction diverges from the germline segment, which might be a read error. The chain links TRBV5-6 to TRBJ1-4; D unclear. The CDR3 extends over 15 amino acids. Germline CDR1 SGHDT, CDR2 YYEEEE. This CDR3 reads CASSLRGRINEKLFF. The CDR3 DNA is TGTGCCAGTAGCTTGAGAGGGAGAATTAATGAAAAATTGTTTTTT. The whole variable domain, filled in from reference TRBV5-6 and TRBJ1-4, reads DAGVTQSPTHLIKTRGQQVTLRCSPKSGHDTVSWYQQALGQGPQFIFQYYEEEERQRGNFPDRFSGHQFPNYSSELNVNALLLGDSALYLCASSLRGRINEKLFFGSGTQLSVL.

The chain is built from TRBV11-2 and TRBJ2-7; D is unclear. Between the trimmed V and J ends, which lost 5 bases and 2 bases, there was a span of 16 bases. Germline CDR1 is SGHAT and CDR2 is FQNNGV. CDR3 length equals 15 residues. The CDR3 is CASSHSIDWTYEQYF. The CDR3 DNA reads TGTGCCAGCAGCCACTCAATCGACTGGACCTACGAGCAGTACTTC.

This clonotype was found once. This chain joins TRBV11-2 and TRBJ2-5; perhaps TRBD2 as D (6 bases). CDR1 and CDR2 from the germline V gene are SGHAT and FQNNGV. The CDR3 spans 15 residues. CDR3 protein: CVNSLGGSVQETQYF. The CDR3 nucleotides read TGTGTCAACAGCTTAGGAGGGTCGGTCCAAGAGACCCAGTACTTC.

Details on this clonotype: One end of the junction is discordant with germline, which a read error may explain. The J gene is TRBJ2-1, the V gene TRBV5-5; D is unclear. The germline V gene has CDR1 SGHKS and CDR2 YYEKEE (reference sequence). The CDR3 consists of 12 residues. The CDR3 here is CDSKVNYIEQFF. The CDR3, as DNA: TGTGACAGCAAGGTGAACTACATTGAGCAGTTCTTC.

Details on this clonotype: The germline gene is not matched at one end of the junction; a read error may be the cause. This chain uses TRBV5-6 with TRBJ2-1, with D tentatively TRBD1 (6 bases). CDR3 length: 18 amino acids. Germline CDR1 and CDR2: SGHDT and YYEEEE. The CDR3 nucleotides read TGTGCCAGCAGCTTGGTAATAACAGGGATTGCGTCCTACAATGAGCAGTTCTTT. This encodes CASSLVITGIASYNEQFF.

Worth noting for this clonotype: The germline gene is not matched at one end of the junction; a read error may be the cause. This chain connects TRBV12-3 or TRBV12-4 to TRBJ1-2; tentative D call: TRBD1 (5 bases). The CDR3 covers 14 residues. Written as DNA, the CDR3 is TGTGCCAGCAGGGGGCAGGGACGGAACTATGGATACATCTTC. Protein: CASRGQGRNYGYIF.